This T cell receptor beta chain emerged from a study of blood T cell repertoires in COVID-19. For the study at large: The United States, Italy and Spain provided the acute and convalescent COVID-19 samples. T cells, B-cell-depleted T cells, or PBMCs supplied cDNA or gDNA.

In Seattle, patients joined the study during active infection and were tracked longitudinally. Source study methods: Amplifying reference gene primers gave estimates of nucleated cell counts. Data came from immunoSEQ multiplex PCR; TCRdb stores just in-frame clones and leaves some out. Clone size and V and J calls were adopted from that table, with D and trimming inferred from the DNA. The sample gives about 75,000 clones, approximately 86% of which show up once; around 6% is in the top ten. CDR1 and CDR2 from the germline V gene are MGHRA and YSYEKL. CDR3 size: 16 residues. V was cut by 1 base and J by 7 bases, with 14 bases left in between.

The source material was peripheral blood. The genes are TRBV4-1 and TRBJ1-6; tentative D call: TRBD1 (6 bases). The sequence derives from an older man with COVID-19, enrolled during active disease. The CDR3 loop reads CASSQGEQGGNSPLHF. CDR3 sequence (DNA): TGCGCCAGCAGCCAAGGGGAACAGGGCGGCAATTCACCCCTCCACTTT.